This T cell receptor beta chain originates from a study of shared T cell receptors in the human thymus (dated by TCRdb to the early 2020s). Regarding the complete study: The study examined how self-reactive, shared T-cell receptor alpha chains are generated in the human thymus.

The protocol used for the library was the immunoSEQ multiplex PCR assay. What TCRdb holds here is the immuneACCESS table cut down to in-frame rearrangements. Part of the clones is not present; checked against another copy, under half of the missing clones reflect an unresolved V gene, and the others are unexplained. The sample table holds some 640,000 clones, of which more than 70% were seen once. The top ten clonotypes cover more than 0.009% of the sample. About this clone: The antigen it recognizes is unknown. Base qualities are not recorded, but no much larger clone differs from it by a single base.

The same data also contributed to another study, on human thymus T cells. As that second study puts it: The donors were immunologically healthy infants in Finland who had open corrective cardiac surgery for congenital heart defects. Thymus tissue was collected as surgical resects that were removed during corrective cardiac surgery. V and J gene segment usage appeared biased in both thymic and peripheral blood repertoires. The related research reported highly overlapping thymic TCR repertoires among unrelated individuals. The study described the TCR alpha and beta repertoires in under ten infant thymus samples and a few matching peripheral blood samples. Donor ages ranged from about 7 to 250 days, and the cohort comprised 5 to 7 male and a couple of female infants. Thymocytes were released mechanically from tissue and stored at -70 °C as pellets of about 9-32 million cells. Genomic DNA was extracted from frozen cell pellets with a QIAsymphony instrument. The immunoSEQ multiplex PCR assay was used to amplify the TCRB and TCRAD loci from a standardized quantity of quality-controlled genomic DNA. The amplicons covered the V(D)J region and were long enough to include the CDR3 and to identify the V and J genes. The commercial immunoSEQ service was used to sequence amplicons on an Illumina platform. Corrections for primer bias and sequencing errors followed previously described methods, while TCRAD and TCRB definitions were based on the IMGT database. Repertoires were analysed with immunoSEQ Analyzer 3.0 and VDJTools, covering basic statistics, V/J segment usage, diversity estimates, rarefaction and pairwise overlap. To estimate diversity, the Chao1, ChaoE, Efron-Thisted, Shannon and inverse Simpson indices were applied, and diversity was also estimated on datasets down-sampled to the smallest sample. Repertoire overlap was assessed by strict matching of CDR3 nucleotide sequence, V gene and J gene, and clustering was done by Jaccard-based multidimensional scaling. On average, thymus samples gave 750,000 to 1,000,000 unique TCRB clonotypes, whereas blood samples gave approximately 84,000.

The clonotype comes from a boy in the first two years of life with a congenital heart defect. Donor details come from another sample of the same person, matched by shared clones. The source material was thymocytes.

The nucleotides are TGCGCCAGCCGCGACAGGGGAAATGAAAAACTGTTTTTT. Translated, it reads CASRDRGNEKLFF. In this chain, TRBV5-1 is recombined with TRBJ1-4, and 8 junction bases match TRBD1. From the cysteine up to the phenylalanine, the CDR3 has a length of 13 residues. The retained sequence is limited to the CDR3, 39 bases, with the frame set at the first base. V is cut back by 7 bases and J by 5 bases, with 4 bases in the junction unmatched. Via the germline V gene, CDR1 is SGHRS and CDR2 YFSETQ.